This T cell receptor beta chain was recorded in a study of T cells in women clearing cervical HPV infection. This CDR3 has 14 residues. The V gene lost 7 bases and the J gene lost 7 bases, with 17 bases spanning the gap. The germline V gene encodes CDR1 MNHEY and CDR2 SVGEGT. As concerns this clone: The read finishes 3 residues shy of the CDR3 end, and the germline J gene is used to complete it.

Some clones are missing from TCRdb's copy, which holds only in-frame ones; the method was immunoSEQ multiplex PCR. The sample shows some 31,000 clones, and roughly 1.5% sits with its ten largest clones. This clonotype was obtained from a woman aged 18 to 75 with a cervical HPV16 infection that either progressed to CIN3+ or cleared (not recorded which). The rearrangement links TRBV6-2 or TRBV6-3 to TRBJ1-5; D might be TRBD1 (5 bases). The specimen sequenced was blood buffy coat. The CDR3 sequence: CASTSPRVGQPQHF. The sequenced CDR3 bases are TGTGCCAGCACCTCCCCCAGGGTTGGGCAGCCC.